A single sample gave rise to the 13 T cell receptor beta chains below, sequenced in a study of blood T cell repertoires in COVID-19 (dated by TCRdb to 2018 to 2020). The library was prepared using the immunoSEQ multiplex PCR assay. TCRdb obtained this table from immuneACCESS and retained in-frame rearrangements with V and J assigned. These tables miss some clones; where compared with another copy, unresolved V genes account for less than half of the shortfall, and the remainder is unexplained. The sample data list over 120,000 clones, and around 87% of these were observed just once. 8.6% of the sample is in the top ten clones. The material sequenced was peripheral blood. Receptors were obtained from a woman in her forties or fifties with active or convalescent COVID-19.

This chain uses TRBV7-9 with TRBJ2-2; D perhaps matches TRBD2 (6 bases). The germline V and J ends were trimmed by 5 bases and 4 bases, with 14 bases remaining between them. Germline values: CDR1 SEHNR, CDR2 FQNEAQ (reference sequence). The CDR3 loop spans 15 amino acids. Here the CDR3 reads CASSLRDSSTGELFF. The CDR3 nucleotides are TGTGCCAGCAGCCTAAGGGACTCCTCCACCGGGGAGCTGTTTTTT.

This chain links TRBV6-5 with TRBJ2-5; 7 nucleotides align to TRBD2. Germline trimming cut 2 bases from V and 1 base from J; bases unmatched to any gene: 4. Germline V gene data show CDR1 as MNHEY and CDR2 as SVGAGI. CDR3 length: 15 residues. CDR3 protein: CASSYQASGQETQYF. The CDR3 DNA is TGTGCCAGCAGTTACCAGGCTAGCGGCCAAGAGACCCAGTACTTC.

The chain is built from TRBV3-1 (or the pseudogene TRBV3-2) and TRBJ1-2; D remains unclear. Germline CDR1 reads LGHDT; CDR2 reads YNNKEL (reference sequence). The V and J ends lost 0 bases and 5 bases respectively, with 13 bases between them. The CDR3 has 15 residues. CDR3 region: CASSQDLVSLYGYTF. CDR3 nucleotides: TGTGCCAGCAGCCAAGATCTAGTCAGCCTATATGGCTACACCTTC.

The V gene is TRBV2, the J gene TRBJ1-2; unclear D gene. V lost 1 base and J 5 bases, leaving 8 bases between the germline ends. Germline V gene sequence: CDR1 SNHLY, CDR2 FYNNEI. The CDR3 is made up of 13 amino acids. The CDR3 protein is CASSEDISYGYTF. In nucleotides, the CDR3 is TGTGCCAGCAGTGAAGACATCAGTTATGGCTACACCTTC.

The chain's CDR3 is CASSPGRSGGEKLFF. The CDR3 DNA sequence: TGTGCCAGCTCACCAGGGAGAAGTGGCGGAGAAAAACTGTTTTTT. The genes are TRBV18 and TRBJ1-4; D is unresolved. V dropped 2 bases and J dropped 8 bases, with 15 bases sitting between them. The CDR3 has 15 residues. Germline V lookup: CDR1 KGHSH, CDR2 LQKENI.

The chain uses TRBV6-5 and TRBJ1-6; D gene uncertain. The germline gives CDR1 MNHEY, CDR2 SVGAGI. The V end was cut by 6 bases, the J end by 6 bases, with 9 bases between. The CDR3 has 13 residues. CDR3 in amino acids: CASRRVSNSPLHF. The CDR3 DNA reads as TGTGCCAGCAGGCGCGTATCTAATTCACCCCTCCACTTT.

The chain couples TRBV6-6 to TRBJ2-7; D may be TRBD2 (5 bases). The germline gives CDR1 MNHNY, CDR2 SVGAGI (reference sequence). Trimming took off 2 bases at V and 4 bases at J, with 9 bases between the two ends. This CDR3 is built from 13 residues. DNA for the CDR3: TGTGCCAGCAGTTACCTACTAGTTTACGAGCAGTACTTC. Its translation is CASSYLLVYEQYF.

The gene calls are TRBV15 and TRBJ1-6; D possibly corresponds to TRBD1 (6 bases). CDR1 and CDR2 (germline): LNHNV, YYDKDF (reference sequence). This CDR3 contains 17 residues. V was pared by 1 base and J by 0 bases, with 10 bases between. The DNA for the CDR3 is TGTGCCACCAGCAGAGTGAGGGGGAGCTCCTATAATTCACCCCTCCACTTT. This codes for CATSRVRGSSYNSPLHF.

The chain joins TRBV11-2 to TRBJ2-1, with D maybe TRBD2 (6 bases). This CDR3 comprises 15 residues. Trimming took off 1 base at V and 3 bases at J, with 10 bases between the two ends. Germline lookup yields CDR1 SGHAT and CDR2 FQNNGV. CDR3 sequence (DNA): TGTGCCAGCAGCTTAGTAGGGACTCACTACAATGAGCAGTTCTTC. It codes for CASSLVGTHYNEQFF.

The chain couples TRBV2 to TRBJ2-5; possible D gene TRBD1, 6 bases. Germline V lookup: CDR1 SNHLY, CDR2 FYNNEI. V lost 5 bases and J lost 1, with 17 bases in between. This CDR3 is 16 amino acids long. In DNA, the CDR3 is TGTGCCAGCAGTCAACAGGGCTCAAGGGCCCAAGAGACCCAGTACTTC. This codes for CASSQQGSRAQETQYF.

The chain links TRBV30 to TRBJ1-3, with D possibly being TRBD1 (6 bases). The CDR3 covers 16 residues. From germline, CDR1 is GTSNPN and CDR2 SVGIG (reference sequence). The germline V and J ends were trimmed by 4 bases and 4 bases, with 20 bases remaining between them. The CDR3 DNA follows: TGTGCCTGGAACAGAGACAGGCCCTATGGGGGAAACACCATATATTTT. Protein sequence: CAWNRDRPYGGNTIYF.

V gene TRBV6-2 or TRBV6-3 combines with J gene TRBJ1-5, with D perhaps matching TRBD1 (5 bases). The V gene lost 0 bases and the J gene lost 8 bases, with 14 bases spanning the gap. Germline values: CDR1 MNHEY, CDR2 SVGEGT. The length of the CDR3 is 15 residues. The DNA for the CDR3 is TGTGCCAGCAGTTACTCGGGGCGAGGTCGGGAGCCCCAGCATTTT. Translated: CASSYSGRGREPQHF.

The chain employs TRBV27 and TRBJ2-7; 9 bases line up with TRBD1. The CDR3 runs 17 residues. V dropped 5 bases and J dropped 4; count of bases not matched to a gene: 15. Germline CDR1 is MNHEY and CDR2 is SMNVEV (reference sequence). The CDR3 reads CASSMILRDRVGYEQYF. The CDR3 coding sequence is TGTGCCAGCAGTATGATCCTACGGGACAGGGTAGGGTACGAGCAGTACTTC.